The sample holds a few counts of the clone carrying this T cell receptor beta chain. TCR cDNA was made by 5'RACE template switching, adding a universal primer site and UMIs. Using its own MiXCR run on the 5' RACE reads, TCRdb lists one record per CDR3 protein. In the table there are approximately 96,000 distinct CDR3 sequences, almost 9% of which are singletons. The data originate from a study of T cells after yellow fever vaccination. General study points: Detected again after the booster were most primary-vaccination clones, at roughly 95% CD4 and 70% to 90% CD8. Researchers cautioned that FACS-sorted repertoires could harbor abundant clonotypes contaminating from the bulk population. A small share of clonotypes appeared in both CD4 and CD8 compartments.

Germline V gene lookup returns CDR1 SGHRS and CDR2 YFSETQ. The CDR3 has 15 residues. Trimming cost V 2 bases and J 6 bases; bases outside gene matches: 8. This chain connects TRBV5-1 to TRBJ1-2; 9 nucleotides align to TRBD1. The sequence came from a man aged 18 to 30 who received the YFV17D yellow fever vaccine. The sample in question was CD8+ T cells not binding an NS4B(214-222) dextramer, sorted from PBMCs, obtained about 2 weeks after the first yellow fever vaccination. The CDR3 spells CASSFRQGVLDGYTF. CDR3 in DNA: TGCGCCAGCAGCTTCAGACAGGGGGTTTTAGATGGCTACACCTTC.